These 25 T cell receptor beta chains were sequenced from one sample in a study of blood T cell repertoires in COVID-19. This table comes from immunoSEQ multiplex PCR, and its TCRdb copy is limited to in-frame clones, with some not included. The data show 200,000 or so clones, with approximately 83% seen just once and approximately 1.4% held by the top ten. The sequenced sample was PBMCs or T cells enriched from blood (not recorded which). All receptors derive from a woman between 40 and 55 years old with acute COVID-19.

The CDR3 protein is CASRLTGGRDTQYF. CDR3 sequence (DNA): TGTGCCAGCAGGCTGACAGGGGGCAGGGATACGCAGTATTTT. The chain has TRBV28 and TRBJ2-3, with 10 nucleotides matching TRBD1. Germline CDR1 is MDHEN and CDR2 is SYDVKM. V lost 6 bases and J lost 6; bases outside the gene matches: 6. The CDR3 covers 14 residues.

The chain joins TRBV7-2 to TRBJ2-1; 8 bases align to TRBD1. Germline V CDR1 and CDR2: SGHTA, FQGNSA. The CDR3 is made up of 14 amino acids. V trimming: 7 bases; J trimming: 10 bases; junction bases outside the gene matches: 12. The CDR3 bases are TGTGCCAGCACTAACACAGGGGGAAGAGTCGAGCAGTTCTTC. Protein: CASTNTGGRVEQFF.

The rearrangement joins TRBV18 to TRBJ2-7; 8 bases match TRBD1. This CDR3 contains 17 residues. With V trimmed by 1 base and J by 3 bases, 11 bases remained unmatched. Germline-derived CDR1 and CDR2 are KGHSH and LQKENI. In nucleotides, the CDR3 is TGTGCCAGCTCACCACTCGAGGGCAGGACAGGGTTCTACGAGCAGTACTTC. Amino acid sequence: CASSPLEGRTGFYEQYF.

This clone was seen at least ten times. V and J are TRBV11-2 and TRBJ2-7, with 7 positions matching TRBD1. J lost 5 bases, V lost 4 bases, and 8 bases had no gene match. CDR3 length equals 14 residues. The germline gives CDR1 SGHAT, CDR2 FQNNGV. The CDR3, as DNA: TGTGCCAGCAGCTCCGGGACAGTTACCGACGAGCAGTACTTC. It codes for CASSSGTVTDEQYF.

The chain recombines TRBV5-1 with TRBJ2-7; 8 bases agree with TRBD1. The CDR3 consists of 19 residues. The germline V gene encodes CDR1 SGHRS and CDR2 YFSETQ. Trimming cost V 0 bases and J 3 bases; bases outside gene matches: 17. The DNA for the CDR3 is TGCGCCAGCAGCTTGGTCGGTAGGGCAGGGGGCGCCCAGAACTACGAGCAGTACTTC. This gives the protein CASSLVGRAGGAQNYEQYF. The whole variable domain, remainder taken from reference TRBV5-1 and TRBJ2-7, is KAGVTQTPRYLIKTRGQQVTLSCSPISGHRSVSWYQQTPGQGLQFLFEYFSETQRNKGNFPGRFSGRQFSNSRSEMNVSTLELGDSALYLCASSLVGRAGGAQNYEQYFGPGTRLTVT.

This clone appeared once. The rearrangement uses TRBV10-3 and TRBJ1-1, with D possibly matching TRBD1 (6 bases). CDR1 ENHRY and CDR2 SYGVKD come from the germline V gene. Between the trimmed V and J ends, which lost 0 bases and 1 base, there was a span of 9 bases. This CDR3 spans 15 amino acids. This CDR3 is CAISESAGANTEAFF. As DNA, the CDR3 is TGTGCCATCAGTGAGTCTGCAGGGGCGAACACTGAAGCTTTCTTT.

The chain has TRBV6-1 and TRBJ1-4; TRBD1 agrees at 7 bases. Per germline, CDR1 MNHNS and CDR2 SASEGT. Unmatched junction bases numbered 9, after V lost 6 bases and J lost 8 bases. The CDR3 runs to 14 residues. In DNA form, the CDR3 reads TGTGCCAGCAGCCGTGGACAGGCAGGGGAAAAACTGTTTTTT. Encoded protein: CASSRGQAGEKLFF.

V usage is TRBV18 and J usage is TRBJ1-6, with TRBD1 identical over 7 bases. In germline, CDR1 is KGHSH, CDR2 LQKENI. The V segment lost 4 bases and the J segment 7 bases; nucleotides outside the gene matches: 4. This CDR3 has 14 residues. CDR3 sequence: CASSLGTANSPLHF. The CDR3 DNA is TGTGCCAGCTCACTGGGGACAGCAAATTCACCCCTCCACTTT.

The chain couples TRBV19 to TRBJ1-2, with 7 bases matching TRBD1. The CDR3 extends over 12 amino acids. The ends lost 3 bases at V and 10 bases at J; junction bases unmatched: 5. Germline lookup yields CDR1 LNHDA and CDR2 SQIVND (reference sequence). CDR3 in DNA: TGTGCCAGTAGTATCGGAGGGGGCGACTACACCTTC. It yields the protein CASSIGGGDYTF.

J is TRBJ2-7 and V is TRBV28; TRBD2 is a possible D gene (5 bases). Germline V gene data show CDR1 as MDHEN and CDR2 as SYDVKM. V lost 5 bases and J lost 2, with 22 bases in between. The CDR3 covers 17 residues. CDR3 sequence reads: CASSPLVFTLRTYEQYF. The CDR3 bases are TGTGCCAGCAGTCCACTAGTCTTTACATTGAGAACCTACGAGCAGTACTTC.

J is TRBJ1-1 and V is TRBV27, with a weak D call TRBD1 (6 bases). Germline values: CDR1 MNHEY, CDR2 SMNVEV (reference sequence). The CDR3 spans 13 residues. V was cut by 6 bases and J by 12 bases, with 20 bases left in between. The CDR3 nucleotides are TGTGCCAGCAGCCTCCTCACACAGGGTAGAACTTTCTTT. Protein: CASSLLTQGRTFF.

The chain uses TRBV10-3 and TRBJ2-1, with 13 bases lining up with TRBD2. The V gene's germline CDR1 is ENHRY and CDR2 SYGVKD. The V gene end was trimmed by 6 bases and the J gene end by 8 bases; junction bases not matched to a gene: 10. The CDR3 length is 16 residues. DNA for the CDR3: TGTGCCATCAGAAGTACTAGCGGGGGGGCCACATATGAGCAGTTCTTC. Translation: CAIRSTSGGATYEQFF.

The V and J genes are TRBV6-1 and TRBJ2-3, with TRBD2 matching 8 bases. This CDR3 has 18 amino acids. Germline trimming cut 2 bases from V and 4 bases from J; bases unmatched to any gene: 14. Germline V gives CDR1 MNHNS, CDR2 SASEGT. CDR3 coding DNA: TGTGCCAGCAGTGAAAGGTTTAGTGCGGGGGGAGGGGCAGATACGCAGTATTTT. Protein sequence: CASSERFSAGGGADTQYF.

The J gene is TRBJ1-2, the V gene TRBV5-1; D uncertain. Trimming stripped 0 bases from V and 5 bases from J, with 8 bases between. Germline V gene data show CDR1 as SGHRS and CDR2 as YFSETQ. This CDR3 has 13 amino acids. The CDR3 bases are TGCGCCAGCAGCTTGGCAGATCCTTATGGCTACACCTTC. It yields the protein CASSLADPYGYTF.

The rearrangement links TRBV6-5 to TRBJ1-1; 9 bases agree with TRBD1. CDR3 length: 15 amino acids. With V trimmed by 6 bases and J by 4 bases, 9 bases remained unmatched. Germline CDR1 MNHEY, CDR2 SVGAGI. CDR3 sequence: CASRPDRGSFTEAFF. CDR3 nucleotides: TGTGCCAGCAGACCCGACAGGGGGAGTTTCACTGAAGCTTTCTTT.

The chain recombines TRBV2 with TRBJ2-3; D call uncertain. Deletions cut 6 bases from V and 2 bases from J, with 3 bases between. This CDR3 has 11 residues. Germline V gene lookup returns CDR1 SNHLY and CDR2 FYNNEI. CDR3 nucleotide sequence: TGTGCCAGCAGCTACACAGATACGCAGTATTTT. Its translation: CASSYTDTQYF.

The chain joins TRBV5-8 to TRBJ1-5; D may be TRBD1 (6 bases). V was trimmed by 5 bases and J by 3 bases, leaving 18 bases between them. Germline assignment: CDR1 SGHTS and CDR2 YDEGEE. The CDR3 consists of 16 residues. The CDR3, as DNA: TGTGCCAGCAGGGAGAGGGGGGGACGGTTCAATCAGCCCCAGCATTTT. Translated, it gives CASRERGGRFNQPQHF.

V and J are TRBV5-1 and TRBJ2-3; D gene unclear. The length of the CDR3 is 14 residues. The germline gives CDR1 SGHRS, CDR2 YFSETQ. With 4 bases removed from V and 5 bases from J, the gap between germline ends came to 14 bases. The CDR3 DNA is TGCGCCAGCAGCCGCAATGGGCAGGTAGATACGCAGTATTTT. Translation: CASSRNGQVDTQYF.

In DNA form, the CDR3 reads TGTGCCAGCAGCGTAGGCGGACAGGGCACCTACGAGCAGTACTTC. Translating it yields CASSVGGQGTYEQYF. V usage is TRBV9 and J usage is TRBJ2-7; 8 bases map to TRBD1. The germline V gene has CDR1 SGDLS and CDR2 YYNGEE. V gave up 0 bases and J gave up 2 bases; unmatched junction bases: 4. The CDR3 totals 15 residues. Filled out from reference TRBV9 and TRBJ2-7, the complete variable domain reads DSGVTQTPKHLITATGQRVTLRCSPRSGDLSVYWYQQSLDQGLQFLIQYYNGEERAKGNILERFSAQQFPDLHSELNLSSLELGDSALYFCASSVGGQGTYEQYFGPGTRLTVT.

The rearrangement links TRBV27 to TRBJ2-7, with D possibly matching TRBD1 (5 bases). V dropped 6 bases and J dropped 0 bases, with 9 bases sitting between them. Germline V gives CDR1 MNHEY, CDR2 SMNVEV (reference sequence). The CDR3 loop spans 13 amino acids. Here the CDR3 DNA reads TGTGCCAGCAGGAACAGGTTCTCCTACGAGCAGTACTTC. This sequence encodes CASRNRFSYEQYF.

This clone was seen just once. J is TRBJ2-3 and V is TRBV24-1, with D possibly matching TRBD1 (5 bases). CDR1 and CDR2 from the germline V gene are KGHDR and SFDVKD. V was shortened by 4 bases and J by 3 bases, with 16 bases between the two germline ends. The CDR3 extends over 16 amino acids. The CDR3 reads CATSEAGKGSTDTQYF. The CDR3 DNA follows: TGTGCCACCAGTGAAGCAGGGAAAGGTTCGACAGATACGCAGTATTTT.

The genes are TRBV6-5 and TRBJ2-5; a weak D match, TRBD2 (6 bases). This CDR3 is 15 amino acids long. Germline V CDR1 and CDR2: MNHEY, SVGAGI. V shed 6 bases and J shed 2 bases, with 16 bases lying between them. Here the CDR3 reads CASSKAGTGQETQYF. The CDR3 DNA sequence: TGTGCCAGCAGCAAGGCGGGGACCGGGCAAGAGACCCAGTACTTC.

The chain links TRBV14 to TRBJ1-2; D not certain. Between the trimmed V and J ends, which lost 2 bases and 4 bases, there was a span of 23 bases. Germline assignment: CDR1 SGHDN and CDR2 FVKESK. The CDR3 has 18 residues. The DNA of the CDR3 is TGTGCCAGCAGCCAACTTATAAGGCTTAGGGAGTTGGGCTATGGCTACACCTTC. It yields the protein CASSQLIRLRELGYGYTF.

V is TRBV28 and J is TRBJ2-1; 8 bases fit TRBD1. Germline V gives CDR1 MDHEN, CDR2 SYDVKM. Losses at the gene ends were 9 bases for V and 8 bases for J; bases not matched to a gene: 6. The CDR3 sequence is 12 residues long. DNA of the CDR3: TGTGCCAGTAGGACAGGGCCACATGAGCAGTTCTTC. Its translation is CASRTGPHEQFF.

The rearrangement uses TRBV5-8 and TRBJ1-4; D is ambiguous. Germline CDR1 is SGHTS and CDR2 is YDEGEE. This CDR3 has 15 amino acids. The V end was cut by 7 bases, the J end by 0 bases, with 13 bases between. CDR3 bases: TGTGCCAGCGAAACCTACCTCGCAACTAATGAAAAACTGTTTTTT. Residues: CASETYLATNEKLFF.